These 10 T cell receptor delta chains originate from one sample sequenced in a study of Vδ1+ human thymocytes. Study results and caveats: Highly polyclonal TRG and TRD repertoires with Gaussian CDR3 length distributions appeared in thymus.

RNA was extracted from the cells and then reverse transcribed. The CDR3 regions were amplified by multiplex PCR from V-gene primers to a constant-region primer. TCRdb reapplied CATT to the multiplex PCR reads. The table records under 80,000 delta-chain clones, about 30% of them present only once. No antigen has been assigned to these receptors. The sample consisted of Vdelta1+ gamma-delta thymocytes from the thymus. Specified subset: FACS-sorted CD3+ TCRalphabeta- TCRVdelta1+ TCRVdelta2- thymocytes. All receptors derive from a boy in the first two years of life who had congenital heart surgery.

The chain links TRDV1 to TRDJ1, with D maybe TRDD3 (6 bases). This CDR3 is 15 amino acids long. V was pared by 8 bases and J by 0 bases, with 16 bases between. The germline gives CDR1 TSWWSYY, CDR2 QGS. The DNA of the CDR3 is TGTGCTCTTAACTGGGTCCCCCAGTACACCGATAAACTCATCTTT. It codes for CALNWVPQYTDKLIF.

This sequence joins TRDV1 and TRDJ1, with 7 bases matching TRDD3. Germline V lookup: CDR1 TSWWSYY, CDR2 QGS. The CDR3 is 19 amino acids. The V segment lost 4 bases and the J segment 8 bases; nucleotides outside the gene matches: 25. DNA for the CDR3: TGTGCTCTTGGGGGACACGGAGGAGGGTGGGGGACACCCGCGCCGAAACTCATCTTT. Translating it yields CALGGHGGGWGTPAPKLIF.

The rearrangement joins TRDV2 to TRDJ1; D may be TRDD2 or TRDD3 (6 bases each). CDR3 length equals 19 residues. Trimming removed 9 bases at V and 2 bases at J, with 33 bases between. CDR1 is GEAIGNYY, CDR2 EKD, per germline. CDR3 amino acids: CALSYLLGTTDSRTDKLIF. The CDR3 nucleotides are TGTGCCCTATCCTACTTGCTGGGGACTACAGACTCGAGGACCGATAAACTCATCTTT.

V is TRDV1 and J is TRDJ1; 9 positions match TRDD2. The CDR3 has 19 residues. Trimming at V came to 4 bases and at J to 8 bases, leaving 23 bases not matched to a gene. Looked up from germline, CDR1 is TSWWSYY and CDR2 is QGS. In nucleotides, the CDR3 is TGTGCTCTTGGGGTCCCCTTCCTACGGAGATGGGGGCCCCCGGGGAAACTCATCTTT. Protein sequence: CALGVPFLRRWGPPGKLIF.

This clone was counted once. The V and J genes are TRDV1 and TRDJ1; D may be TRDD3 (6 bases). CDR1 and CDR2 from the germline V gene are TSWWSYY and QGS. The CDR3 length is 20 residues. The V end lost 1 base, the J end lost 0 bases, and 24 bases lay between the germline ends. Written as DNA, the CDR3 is TGTGCTCTTGGGGAACCGGCAAACCCTAGTACTGGGTTGTACACCGATAAACTCATCTTT. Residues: CALGEPANPSTGLYTDKLIF.

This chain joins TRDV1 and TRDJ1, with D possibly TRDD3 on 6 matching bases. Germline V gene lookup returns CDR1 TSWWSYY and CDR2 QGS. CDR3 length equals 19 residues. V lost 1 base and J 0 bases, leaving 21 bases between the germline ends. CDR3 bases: TGTGCTCTTGGGGAACGGCCTAGCTCCTGGGGACCGTACACCGATAAACTCATCTTT. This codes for CALGERPSSWGPYTDKLIF.

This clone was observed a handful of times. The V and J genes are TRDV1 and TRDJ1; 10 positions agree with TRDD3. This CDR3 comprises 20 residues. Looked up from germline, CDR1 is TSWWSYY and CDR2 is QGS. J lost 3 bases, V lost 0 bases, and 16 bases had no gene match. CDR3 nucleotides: TGTGCTCTTGGGGAACTTGGTATCTCTCCTACTGGGGGATCCTCCGATAAACTCATCTTT. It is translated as CALGELGISPTGGSSDKLIF.

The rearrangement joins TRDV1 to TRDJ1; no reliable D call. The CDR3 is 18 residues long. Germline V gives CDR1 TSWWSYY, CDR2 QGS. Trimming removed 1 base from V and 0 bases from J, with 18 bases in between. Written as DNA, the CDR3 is TGTGCTCTTGGGGAACCCCGACCCCCGGGTATGTACACCGATAAACTCATCTTT. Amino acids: CALGEPRPPGMYTDKLIF.

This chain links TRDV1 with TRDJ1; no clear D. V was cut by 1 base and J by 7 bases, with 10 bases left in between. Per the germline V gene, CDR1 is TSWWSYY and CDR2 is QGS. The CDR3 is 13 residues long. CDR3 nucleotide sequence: TGTGCTCTTGGGGAACCCCTCCCGGGTAAACTCATCTTT. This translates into CALGEPLPGKLIF.

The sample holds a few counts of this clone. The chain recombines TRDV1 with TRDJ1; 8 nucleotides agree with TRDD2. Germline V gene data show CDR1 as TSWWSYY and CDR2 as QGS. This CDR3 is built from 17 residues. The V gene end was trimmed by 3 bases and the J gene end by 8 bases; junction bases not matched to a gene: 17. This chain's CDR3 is CALGERLPRVKGTKLIF. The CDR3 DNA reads TGTGCTCTTGGGGAGCGCCTTCCTAGGGTCAAGGGGACCAAACTCATCTTT.